This T cell receptor beta chain was recovered during a study of neurological immune-mediated disorders. Study background: Disease course was recorded as relapsing-remitting for roughly 30 and secondary progressive for about 9% of the 34 multiple sclerosis patients. Study-wide points: The greatest TCR clonal expansion appeared in HTLV-1-associated myelopathy and the smallest, falling below healthy controls, in multiple sclerosis.

Synthesis of cDNA was carried out by template-switch 5'RACE. The reaction used 10-nucleotide random UMIs. Each CDR3 protein is one row after TCRdb ran MiXCR on the 5' RACE reads. The repertoire holds some 83,000 distinct CDR3 sequences, with just over 2.5% as singletons. The V end lost 5 bases, the J end lost 4 bases, and 5 bases lay between the germline ends. The CDR3 runs to 12 residues. The V gene's germline CDR1 is SGHTA and CDR2 FQGTGA. In its sample, this clonotype was seen many times. Its cognate antigen is unknown. The clonotype comes from a woman in her 30s with multiple sclerosis. Sequenced input: PBMCs. V is TRBV7-3 and J is TRBJ2-2; D remains ambiguous. CDR3 protein: CASSQSTGELFF. The CDR3 DNA reads TGTGCCAGCAGCCAATCCACCGGGGAGCTGTTTTTT.